The 32 T cell receptor beta chains given below trace back to one sample, sequenced in a study of shared clonotypes between healthy human individuals. The table came from immunoSEQ multiplex PCR; TCRdb's copy has only in-frame clones and leaves some out. This table holds some 1 million clones, roughly 70% found once. Sample: memory CD4+ T cells sorted from blood. Subset indicated: CD45RA-negative fraction. These receptors were collected from a man aged 18 to 29 in good health.

This clone was seen only once. The chain combines TRBV5-1 with TRBJ1-1; D is unresolved. V gave up 4 bases and J gave up 5 bases, with 21 bases separating them. Germline assignment: CDR1 SGHRS and CDR2 YFSETQ. CDR3 length equals 16 residues. CDR3 in amino acids: CASSAGSRGGKTEAFF. The CDR3 DNA is TGCGCCAGCAGCGCTGGCAGCCGGGGAGGGAAAACTGAAGCTTTCTTT.

The rearrangement joins TRBV6-6 to TRBJ2-1; D is perhaps TRBD1 (6 bases). Deletions cut 2 bases from V and 6 bases from J, with 11 bases between. CDR3 size: 14 residues. Germline CDR1 and CDR2: MNHNY and SVGAGI (reference sequence). The CDR3 here is CASSYGQYSNEQFF. CDR3 coding DNA: TGTGCCAGCAGTTACGGACAGTATTCCAATGAGCAGTTCTTC.

The genes are TRBV6-6 and TRBJ2-2; D is undetermined. The germline V gene has CDR1 MNHNY and CDR2 SVGAGI (reference sequence). The CDR3 totals 11 residues. Trimming cost V 10 bases and J 2 bases, with 5 bases left between them. DNA for the CDR3: TGTGCCACCTATAACACCGGGGAGCTGTTTTTT. This sequence encodes CATYNTGELFF.

The chain is built from TRBV5-1 and TRBJ1-4; 8 positions agree with TRBD1. This CDR3 is 16 amino acids long. CDR1 SGHRS and CDR2 YFSETQ come from the germline V gene. After removal of 3 bases from V and 8 bases from J, the junction contained 12 bases not matched to a gene. Here the CDR3 DNA reads TGCGCCAGCAGCTGGGCCTCCGGGACAGGTGGGGAAAAACTGTTTTTT. This gives the protein CASSWASGTGGEKLFF.

This clone was seen many times. This chain connects TRBV4-1 to TRBJ2-6, with D possibly matching TRBD2 (6 bases). The CDR3 is made up of 17 amino acids. Germline CDR1 and CDR2: MGHRA and YSYEKL. V lost 5 bases, J lost 0 bases, and 14 bases lay in between. CDR3 loop: CASSTRTDYSGANVLTF. DNA for the CDR3: TGCGCCAGCAGCACTCGGACGGACTACTCTGGGGCCAACGTCCTGACTTTC.

V usage is TRBV11-2 and J usage is TRBJ2-7, with 12 positions matching TRBD1. This CDR3 is built from 16 residues. Germline lookup yields CDR1 SGHAT and CDR2 FQNNGV. The V segment lost 6 bases and the J segment 4 bases; nucleotides outside the gene matches: 10. The CDR3 region is CASSSGTGGLRYEQYF. The DNA of the CDR3 is TGTGCCAGCAGTTCCGGGACAGGGGGCCTCAGATACGAGCAGTACTTC.

The V gene is TRBV7-3, the J gene TRBJ1-2, with TRBD1 as a possible D gene (6 bases). The germline gives CDR1 SGHTA, CDR2 FQGTGA. The CDR3 contains 14 residues. Between the trimmed V and J ends, which lost 3 bases and 4 bases, there was a span of 12 bases. CDR3 protein: CASSLLQGIYGYTF. The CDR3 coding sequence is TGTGCCAGCAGCTTGCTGCAGGGGATCTATGGCTACACCTTC. Using reference TRBV7-3 and TRBJ1-2 for the parts outside the CDR3, the full variable domain is GAGVSQTPSNKVTEKGKYVELRCDPISGHTALYWYRQSLGQGPEFLIYFQGTGAADDSGLPNDRFFAVRPEGSVSTLKIQRTERGDSAVYLCASSLLQGIYGYTFGSGTRLTVV.

V and J are TRBV9 and TRBJ2-7, with 7 bases lining up with TRBD2. CDR1 and CDR2 (germline): SGDLS, YYNGEE. J lost 5 bases, V lost 3 bases, and 8 bases had no gene match. This CDR3 has 14 residues. The CDR3 is CASSEAGRGNEQYF. Written as DNA, the CDR3 is TGTGCCAGCAGCGAGGCAGGGAGGGGAAACGAGCAGTACTTC.

This clone was counted once. The rearrangement links TRBV6-1 to TRBJ2-3; the match to TRBD1 covers 7 bases. This CDR3 spans 16 amino acids. Germline values: CDR1 MNHNS, CDR2 SASEGT. Losses at the gene ends were 4 bases for V and 2 bases for J; bases not matched to a gene: 9. The CDR3: CASSGNRGFSTDTQYF. As DNA, the CDR3 is TGTGCCAGCAGTGGGAACAGGGGTTTCTCCACAGATACGCAGTATTTT.

The chain carries TRBV28 and TRBJ1-5; possibly TRBD1 for D (5 bases). The V end lost 3 bases, the J end lost 7 bases, and 16 bases lay between the germline ends. CDR1 and CDR2 from the germline V gene are MDHEN and SYDVKM. The CDR3 has 15 residues. The CDR3 here is CASSFTGASRQPQHF. The CDR3, as DNA: TGTGCCAGCAGTTTCACCGGGGCTAGCAGGCAGCCCCAGCATTTT.

The V gene is TRBV27, the J gene TRBJ1-1; 7 positions agree with TRBD1. The germline V gene has CDR1 MNHEY and CDR2 SMNVEV (reference sequence). V shed 6 bases and J 4 bases; nucleotides not matched to a gene: 5. This CDR3 is built from 13 residues. DNA of the CDR3: TGTGCCAGCAGAAGGGGGCGCGCCACTGAAGCTTTCTTT. Residues: CASRRGRATEAFF.

J is TRBJ2-1 and V is TRBV6-1, with TRBD2 matching over 12 bases. CDR3 length equals 15 residues. The germline CDR1 and CDR2 sequences are MNHNS and SASEGT. V gave up 1 base and J gave up 6 bases; unmatched junction bases: 1. The CDR3, as DNA: TGTGCCAGCAGTGAAGAGACTAGCGGGGGCAATGAGCAGTTCTTC. Protein sequence: CASSEETSGGNEQFF.

The gene calls are TRBV18 and TRBJ1-2; TRBD1 matches 9 bases. Trimming at V came to 6 bases and at J to 6 bases, leaving 8 bases not matched to a gene. CDR1 is KGHSH, CDR2 LQKENI, per germline. The CDR3 has 14 residues. In DNA form, the CDR3 reads TGTGCCAGCTCCACGGGACAGGGAAGTCATGGCTACACCTTC. Protein: CASSTGQGSHGYTF. The full variable domain, with the rest looked up from reference TRBV18 and TRBJ1-2, is NAGVMQNPRHLVRRRGQEARLRCSPMKGHSHVYWYRQLPEEGLKFMVYLQKENIIDESGMPKERFSAEFPKEGPSILRIQQVVRGDSAAYFCASSTGQGSHGYTFGSGTRLTVV.

This chain joins TRBV9 and TRBJ2-2, with D unresolved. This CDR3 has 16 residues. V was shortened by 3 bases and J by 1 base, with 13 bases between the two germline ends. Germline CDR1 and CDR2: SGDLS and YYNGEE. The CDR3 DNA reads as TGTGCCAGCAGCGCCAGGACGGACGTGAACACCGGGGAGCTGTTTTTT. Protein product: CASSARTDVNTGELFF.

Of note for this clone: This could be a read error, since a much larger clone is one nucleotide away. Additional DNA sequences in this sample encode the identical CDR3. This CDR3 is CASSLSGANVLTF. The CDR3 DNA reads TGTGCCAGCAGTCTCTCTGGGGCCAACGTCCTGACTTTC. This chain joins TRBV27 and TRBJ2-6; D unclear. Germline V CDR1 and CDR2: MNHEY, SMNVEV (reference sequence). This CDR3 spans 13 amino acids. V shed 5 bases and J shed 0 bases, with 2 bases lying between them.

J is TRBJ2-2 and V is TRBV30; no reliable D call. V was cut by 3 bases and J by 3 bases, with 8 bases left in between. CDR1 and CDR2 from the germline V gene are GTSNPN and SVGIG (reference sequence). The CDR3 extends over 13 amino acids. In DNA form, the CDR3 reads TGTGCCTGGAGAGGGCGGTACACCGGGGAGCTGTTTTTT. Encoded protein: CAWRGRYTGELFF.

The chain joins TRBV28 to TRBJ1-6; D gene unclear. The CDR3 consists of 14 residues. V lost 2 bases, J lost 8 bases, and 10 bases lay in between. Germline lookup yields CDR1 MDHEN and CDR2 SYDVKM. The CDR3 DNA reads as TGTGCCAGCAGTTTAGATCTTGGATATTCACCCCTCCACTTT. It codes for CASSLDLGYSPLHF. Full variable domain (remainder filled in from reference TRBV28 and TRBJ1-6): DVKVTQSSRYLVKRTGEKVFLECVQDMDHENMFWYRQDPGLGLRLIYFSYDVKMKEKGDIPEGYSVSREKKERFSLILESASTNQTSMYLCASSLDLGYSPLHFGNGTRLTVT.

The chain employs TRBV12-5 and TRBJ1-6; the D gene is possibly TRBD1 (5 bases). V lost 5 bases and J lost 6, with 17 bases in between. The CDR3 covers 16 residues. CDR1 is LGHNT and CDR2 is FRNRAP in the germline V gene. CDR3 nucleotides: TGTGCTAGTGGTACACTACCGGGACGGATTAATTCACCCCTCCACTTT. It specifies CASGTLPGRINSPLHF.

This chain uses TRBV6-1 with TRBJ2-3, with 14 nucleotides matching TRBD2. Germline CDR1 and CDR2: MNHNS and SASEGT. V was pared by 2 bases and J by 4 bases, with 5 bases of the junction left unmatched. This CDR3 has 17 residues. The CDR3 loop reads CASSERTSGGRADTQYF. CDR3 bases: TGTGCCAGCAGTGAAAGGACTAGCGGGGGGAGAGCAGATACGCAGTATTTT.

The J gene is TRBJ2-1, the V gene TRBV7-9; 11 nucleotides agree with TRBD2. This CDR3 is built from 15 residues. After removal of 5 bases from V and 4 bases from J, the junction contained 4 bases not matched to a gene. Germline V gene data show CDR1 as SEHNR and CDR2 as FQNEAQ (reference sequence). CDR3 sequence reads: CASSRSGRDYNEQFF. CDR3 DNA sequence: TGTGCCAGCAGCCGTAGCGGGAGGGATTACAATGAGCAGTTCTTC. Based on the CDR3 plus reference TRBV7-9 and TRBJ2-1, the full variable domain is DTGVSQNPRHKITKRGQNVTFRCDPISEHNRLYWYRQTLGQGPEFLTYFQNEAQLEKSRLLSDRFSAERPKGSFSTLEIQRTEQGDSAMYLCASSRSGRDYNEQFFGPGTRLTVL.

The rearrangement uses TRBV28 and TRBJ1-1, with TRBD1 matching over 10 bases. With V trimmed by 5 bases and J by 4 bases, 7 bases remained unmatched. Germline CDR1 reads MDHEN; CDR2 reads SYDVKM. The CDR3 is 15 amino acids. This chain's CDR3 is CASSPRGQGVTEAFF. As DNA, the CDR3 is TGTGCCAGCAGTCCGAGAGGACAGGGGGTCACTGAAGCTTTCTTT.

Only a few counts were recorded for this clone. The chain is built from TRBV19 and TRBJ1-5; D is ambiguous. This CDR3 spans 12 amino acids. Germline V gene sequence: CDR1 LNHDA, CDR2 SQIVND (reference sequence). V was shortened by 6 bases and J by 7 bases, with 10 bases between the two germline ends. CDR3 sequence reads: CASSLQRQPQHF. CDR3 nucleotide sequence: TGTGCCAGTAGCTTACAGAGGCAGCCCCAGCATTTT.

Regarding this clone: A read error may explain this, as a much larger clone is one base away. This sequence joins TRBV6-1 and TRBJ1-1; the D is unclear. This CDR3 comprises 13 residues. Trimming shortened V by 3 bases and J by 0 bases, and 5 bases separated the two germline ends. Looked up from germline, CDR1 is MNHNS and CDR2 is SASEGT. CDR3 DNA sequence: TGTGCCAGCAGTGACTGGATGAACACTGAAGCTTTCTTT. Its translation is CASSDWMNTEAFF.

The V gene is TRBV9, the J gene TRBJ2-1; 12 bases agree with TRBD2. Trimming removed 2 bases from V and 8 bases from J; junction bases left unmatched: 11. Looked up from germline, CDR1 is SGDLS and CDR2 is YYNGEE. The CDR3 consists of 17 residues. CDR3 loop: CASSVRLAGEFSDEQFF. The CDR3 coding sequence is TGTGCCAGCAGCGTCAGACTAGCGGGAGAGTTTAGCGATGAGCAGTTCTTC.

For this clone: Other DNA variants within this sample encode the same CDR3. The V and J genes are TRBV6-5 and TRBJ1-2; possible D gene TRBD1, 5 bases. Germline CDR1 and CDR2: MNHEY and SVGAGI. CDR3 size: 12 residues. Trimming cost V 7 bases and J 5 bases, with 11 bases left between them. The CDR3 sequence: CASTGAGYGYTF. CDR3 sequence (DNA): TGTGCCAGCACCGGGGCGGGTTATGGCTACACCTTC.

This clone appeared many times. V is TRBV4-2 and J is TRBJ2-1, with 12 bases identical to TRBD2. The CDR3 is 19 residues long. After removal of 1 base from V and 7 bases from J, the junction contained 14 bases not matched to a gene. The germline V gene has CDR1 LGHNA and CDR2 YNFKEQ. DNA of the CDR3: TGTGCCAGCAGCCAAGTAGTGGGGGCCGAGACTAGCGGGGGAAATGAGCAGTTCTTC. This sequence encodes CASSQVVGAETSGGNEQFF.

This clone was detected only once. V usage is TRBV29-1 and J usage is TRBJ2-7; possible D gene TRBD1, 6 bases. The J call may not be correct, given that the DNA end is closer to TRBJ2-5. Germline V gene lookup returns CDR1 SQVTM and CDR2 ANQGSEA. There are 10 residues in the CDR3. The CDR3 DNA reads TGCAGCGTTCAGGGGGAGACCCAGTACTTC. It is translated as CSVQGETQYF.

Regarding this clone: In the same sample, other DNA sequences code for this CDR3. The chain joins TRBV5-1 to TRBJ2-5; D is uncertain. This CDR3 spans 13 amino acids. Germline values: CDR1 SGHRS, CDR2 YFSETQ. Between the trimmed V and J ends, which lost 2 bases and 4 bases, there was a span of 9 bases. The CDR3 coding sequence is TGCGCCAGCAGCTTCCAGGCAGGAGAGACCCAGTACTTC. Amino acid sequence: CASSFQAGETQYF. The full variable domain, rest sourced from reference TRBV5-1 and TRBJ2-5, is KAGVTQTPRYLIKTRGQQVTLSCSPISGHRSVSWYQQTPGQGLQFLFEYFSETQRNKGNFPGRFSGRQFSNSRSEMNVSTLELGDSALYLCASSFQAGETQYFGPGTRLLVL.

V gene TRBV10-1 combines with J gene TRBJ2-7, with 8 bases matching TRBD1. The CDR3 loop spans 11 amino acids. The germline CDR1 and CDR2 sequences are WNHNN and SYGVQD (reference sequence). Losses at the gene ends were 6 bases for V and 7 bases for J; bases not matched to a gene: 2. The DNA of the CDR3 is TGCGCCAGCAGCCGGGACAGGGAGCAGTACTTC. Its protein is CASSRDREQYF.

This clone has just a few counts. The rearrangement links TRBV11-2 to TRBJ1-6; TRBD1 agrees at 7 bases. Germline CDR1 reads SGHAT; CDR2 reads FQNNGV. The CDR3 sequence is 16 residues long. V shed 3 bases, J shed 2 bases, and the junction held 4 bases outside the gene matches. The CDR3 loop is CASSFDRAAYNSPLHF. As DNA, the CDR3 is TGTGCCAGCAGCTTCGACAGGGCTGCCTATAATTCACCCCTCCACTTT.

The gene calls are TRBV7-2 and TRBJ1-1; a possible D gene is TRBD1 (5 bases). The CDR3 runs 13 residues. Germline-derived CDR1 and CDR2 are SGHTA and FQGNSA. V lost 7 bases and J 11 bases, leaving 20 bases between the germline ends. CDR3 bases: TGTGCCAGCACCATTCTTCTGGGGACCGGGGCTTTCTTT. It codes for CASTILLGTGAFF.

The chain combines TRBV29-1 with TRBJ2-2, with D tentatively TRBD2 (5 bases). V was trimmed by 4 bases and J by 5 bases, leaving 17 bases between them. Germline loops: CDR1 SQVTM, CDR2 ANQGSEA. The CDR3 is 15 residues long. The CDR3 sequence: CSVAWWERGTGELFF. CDR3 nucleotide sequence: TGCAGCGTTGCGTGGTGGGAGAGAGGAACCGGGGAGCTGTTTTTT.